The present T cell receptor beta chain was sequenced within a study of T cell changes during pregnancy in multiple sclerosis. Germline values: CDR1 SGHVS, CDR2 FNYEAQ. V was pared by 3 bases and J by 9 bases, with 6 bases of the junction left unmatched. This CDR3 is built from 15 residues. Profiling relied on immunoSEQ multiplex PCR, and the TCRdb table lists in-frame clones only, not all of them. The profile shows some 28,000 clones, more than 85% of them singletons. The starting material was CD4+ T cells from peripheral blood mononuclear cells, obtained in the first trimester of pregnancy. The chain has TRBV7-6 and TRBJ1-6, with 9 nucleotides matching TRBD1. The clonotype was recovered from a female donor in good health, enrolled as a control in a pregnancy study. The CDR3 here is CASSLLRDRASPLHF. CDR3 sequence (DNA): TGTGCCAGCAGCTTGCTCCGGGACAGGGCTTCACCCCTCCACTTT.